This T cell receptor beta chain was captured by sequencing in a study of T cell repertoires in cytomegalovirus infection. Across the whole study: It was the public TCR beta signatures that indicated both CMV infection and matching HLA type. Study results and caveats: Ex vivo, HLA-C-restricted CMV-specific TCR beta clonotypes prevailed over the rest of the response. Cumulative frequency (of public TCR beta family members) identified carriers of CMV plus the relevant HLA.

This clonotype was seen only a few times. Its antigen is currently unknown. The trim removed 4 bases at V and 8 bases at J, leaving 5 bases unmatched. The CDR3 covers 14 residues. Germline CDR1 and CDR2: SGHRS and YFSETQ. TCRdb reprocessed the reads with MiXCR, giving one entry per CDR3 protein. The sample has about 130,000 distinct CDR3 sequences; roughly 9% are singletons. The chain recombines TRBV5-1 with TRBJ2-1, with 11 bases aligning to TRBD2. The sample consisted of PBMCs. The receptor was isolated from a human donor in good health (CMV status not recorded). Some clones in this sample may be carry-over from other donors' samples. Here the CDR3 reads CASSRSGGADEQFF. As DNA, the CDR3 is TGCGCCAGCAGCCGTAGCGGGGGGGCCGATGAGCAGTTCTTC. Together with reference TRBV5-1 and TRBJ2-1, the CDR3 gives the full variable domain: KAGVTQTPRYLIKTRGQQVTLSCSPISGHRSVSWYQQTPGQGLQFLFEYFSETQRNKGNFPGRFSGRQFSNSRSEMNVSTLELGDSALYLCASSRSGGADEQFFGPGTRLTVL.